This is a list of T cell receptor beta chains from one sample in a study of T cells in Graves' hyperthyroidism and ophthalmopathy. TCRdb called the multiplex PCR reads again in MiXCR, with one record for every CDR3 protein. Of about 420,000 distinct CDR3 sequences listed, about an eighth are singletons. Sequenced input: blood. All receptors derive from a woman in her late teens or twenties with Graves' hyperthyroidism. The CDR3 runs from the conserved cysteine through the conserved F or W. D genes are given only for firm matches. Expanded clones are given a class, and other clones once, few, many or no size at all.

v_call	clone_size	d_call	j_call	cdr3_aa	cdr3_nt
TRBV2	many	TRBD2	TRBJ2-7	CASRWTSGSSYEQYF	TGTGCCAGCAGATGGACTAGCGGGAGTTCCTACGAGCAGTACTTC
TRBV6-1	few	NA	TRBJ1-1	CASSLQGRNTEVFF	TGTGCCAGCAGTCTTCAGGGCAGAAACACTGAAGTTTTCTTT
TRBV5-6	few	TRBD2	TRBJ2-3	CASSWGLAGGDTQYF	TGTGCCAGCAGCTGGGGACTAGCGGGAGGTGATACGCAGTATTTT
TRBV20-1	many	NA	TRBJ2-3	CSAYPTGTSTDTQYF	TGCAGTGCGTACCCGACAGGTACTAGCACAGATACGCAGTATTTT
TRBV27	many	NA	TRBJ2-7	CASSPTSSAYSYEQYF	TGTGCCAGCAGCCCGACTTCCAGCGCTTACTCCTACGAGCAGTACTTC
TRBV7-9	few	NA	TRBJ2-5	CASTTGEEETQYF	TGTGCCAGCACCACCGGGGAGGAAGAGACCCAGTACTTC
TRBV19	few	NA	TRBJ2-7	CASSIQGLSDYEQYF	TGTGCCAGTAGTATACAGGGCCTGTCCGACTACGAGCAGTACTTC
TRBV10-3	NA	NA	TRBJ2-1	CAIKLGASSYNEQFF	TGTGCCATCAAGTTGGGAGCTAGCTCCTACAATGAGCAGTTCTTC
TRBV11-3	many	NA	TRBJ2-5	CASSLDSGETQYF	TGTGCCAGCAGCTTAGATTCGGGAGAGACCCAGTACTTC
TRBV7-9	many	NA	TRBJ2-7	CASSLGRVAVSSYEQYF	TGTGCCAGCAGCTTAGGGAGGGTAGCGGTCTCCTCCTACGAGCAGTACTTC
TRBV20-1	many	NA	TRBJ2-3	CSASEPKTSSTDTQYF	TGCAGTGCTAGCGAACCAAAGACCTCTAGCACAGATACGCAGTATTTT
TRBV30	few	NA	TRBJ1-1	CAQSGRTNTEAFF	TGTGCCCAGTCCGGACGGACGAACACTGAAGCTTTCTTT
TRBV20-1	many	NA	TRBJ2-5	CSASDPGETQYF	TGCAGTGCTAGCGACCCAGGGGAGACCCAGTACTTC
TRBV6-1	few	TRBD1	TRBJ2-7	CASSGTGLSYEQYF	TGTGCCAGCAGCGGGACAGGCCTTTCCTACGAGCAGTACTTC
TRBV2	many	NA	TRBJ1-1	CASSVEQNTEAFF	TGTGCCAGCAGTGTTGAACAGAACACTGAAGCTTTCTTT
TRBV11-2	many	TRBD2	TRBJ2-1	CASSLVLAGDVYNEQFF	TGTGCCAGCAGCTTAGTTTTGGCGGGAGATGTCTACAATGAGCAGTTCTTC
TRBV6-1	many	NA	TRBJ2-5	CASTLPGGETQYF	TGTGCCAGCACCCTCCCAGGGGGGGAGACCCAGTACTTC
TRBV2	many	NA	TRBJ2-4	CASSEGTPYSQYF	TGTGCCAGCAGTGAAGGGACCCCTTACAGTCAGTACTTC
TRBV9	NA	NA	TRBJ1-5	CASSVGGSSNQPQHF	TGTGCCAGCAGCGTAGGTGGCAGTAGCAATCAGCCCCAGCATTTT
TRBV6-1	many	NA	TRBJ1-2	CASYFGDYGYTF	TGTGCCAGCTATTTCGGCGACTATGGCTACACCTTC
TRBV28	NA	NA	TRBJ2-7	CASSIGQGTSYDQYF	TGTGCCAGCAGCATAGGGCAAGGGACCTCCTACGATCAGTACTTC
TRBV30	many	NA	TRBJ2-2	CAWSSMNTGELFF	TGTGCCTGGAGTTCTATGAACACCGGGGAGCTGTTTTTT
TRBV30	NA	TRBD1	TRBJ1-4	CAFSLGQGNEKLFF	TGTGCCTTCAGTCTGGGACAGGGTAATGAAAAACTGTTTTTT
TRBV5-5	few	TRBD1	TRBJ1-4	CASSIGGGLNEKLFF	TGTGCCAGCAGCATAGGGGGCGGCCTCAATGAAAAACTGTTTTTT
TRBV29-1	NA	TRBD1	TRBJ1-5	CSVLTGESNQPQHF	TGCAGCGTTCTGACAGGGGAAAGCAATCAGCCCCAGCATTTT
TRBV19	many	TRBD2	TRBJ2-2	CASSILLAGAANTGELFF	TGTGCCAGTAGTATCCTTCTAGCGGGAGCGGCGAACACCGGGGAGCTGTTTTTT
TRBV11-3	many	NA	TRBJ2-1	CASSLVSGSNEQFF	TGTGCCAGCAGCTTAGTATCCGGGAGCAATGAGCAGTTCTTC
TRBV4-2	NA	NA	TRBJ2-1	CASSFRDSPGNEQLF	TGTGCCAGCAGCTTCCGGGACTCCCCCGGAAATGAGCAGCTCTTC
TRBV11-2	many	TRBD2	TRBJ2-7	CASSSVAGAVHEQYF	TGTGCCAGCAGCTCGGTAGCGGGAGCGGTCCACGAGCAGTACTTC
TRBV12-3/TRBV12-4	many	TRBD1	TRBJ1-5	CASSSPRQGGNQPQHF	TGTGCCAGCAGTTCACCCCGACAGGGTGGCAATCAGCCCCAGCATTTT
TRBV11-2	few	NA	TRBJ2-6	CASTFAGANVLTF	TGTGCCAGCACCTTCGCTGGGGCCAACGTCCTGACTTTC
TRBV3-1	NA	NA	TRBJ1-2	CASSQEGPGGYYGYTF	TGTGCCAGCAGCCAAGAGGGGCCCGGTGGCTACTATGGCTACACCTTC
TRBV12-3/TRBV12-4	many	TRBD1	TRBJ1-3	CASSSGGAVGNTIYF	TGTGCCAGCAGTTCAGGGGGCGCAGTGGGAAACACCATATATTTT
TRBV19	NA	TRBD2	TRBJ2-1	CASSITAGVYNEQFF	TGTGCCAGTAGTATTACAGCGGGGGTCTACAATGAGCAGTTCTTC
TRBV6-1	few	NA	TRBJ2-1	CASRLSSREQFF	TGTGCCAGCAGACTATCCTCCCGTGAGCAGTTCTTC
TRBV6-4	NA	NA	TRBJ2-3	CAGSDSSTDTQYF	TGTGCCGGCAGTGACTCTAGCACAGATACGCAGTATTTT
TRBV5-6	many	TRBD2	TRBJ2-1	CASSGELAGIYNEQFF	TGTGCCAGCAGTGGGGAACTAGCGGGGATCTACAATGAGCAGTTCTTC
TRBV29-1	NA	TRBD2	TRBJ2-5	CSVREGMETQYF	TGCAGCGTTCGGGAGGGGATGGAGACCCAGTACTTC
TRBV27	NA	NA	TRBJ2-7	CASSPQFKYEQYF	TGTGCCAGCAGTCCGCAGTTTAAATACGAGCAGTACTTC
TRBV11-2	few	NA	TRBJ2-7	CASSLDPGALSEQYF	TGTGCCAGCAGCTTAGACCCGGGAGCCCTGAGCGAGCAGTACTTC
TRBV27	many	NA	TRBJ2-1	CASSFPGNEQFF	TGTGCCAGCAGTTTTCCGGGTAATGAGCAGTTCTTC
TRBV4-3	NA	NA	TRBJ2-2	CASSQDQVNTGELFF	TGCGCCAGCAGCCAAGACCAGGTGAACACCGGGGAGCTGTTTTTT
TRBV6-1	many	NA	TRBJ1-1	CASQIHTLHYTEAFF	TGTGCCAGTCAAATCCATACCCTACACTACACTGAAGCTTTCTTT
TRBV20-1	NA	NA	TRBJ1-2	CSARETGYYGYTF	TGCAGTGCTAGGGAGACTGGGTACTATGGCTACACCTTC
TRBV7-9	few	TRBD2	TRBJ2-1	CLGGNRSYNEQFF	TGCTTGGGGGGGAATCGCTCCTACAATGAGCAGTTCTTC
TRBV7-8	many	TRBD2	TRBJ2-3	CASSSGGGDTQYF	TGTGCCAGCAGCTCGGGAGGGGGAGATACGCAGTATTTT